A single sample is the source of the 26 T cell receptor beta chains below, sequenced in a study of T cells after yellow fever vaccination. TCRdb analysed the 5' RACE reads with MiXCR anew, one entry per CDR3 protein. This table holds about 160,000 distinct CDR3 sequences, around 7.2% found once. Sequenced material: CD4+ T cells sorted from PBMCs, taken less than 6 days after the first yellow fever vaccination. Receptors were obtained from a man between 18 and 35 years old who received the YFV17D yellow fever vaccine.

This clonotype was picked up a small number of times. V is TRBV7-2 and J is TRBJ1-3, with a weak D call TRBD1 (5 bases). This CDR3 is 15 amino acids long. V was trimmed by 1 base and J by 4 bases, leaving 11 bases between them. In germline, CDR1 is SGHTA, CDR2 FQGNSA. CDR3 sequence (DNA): TGTGCCAGCAGCTTAGATAGGGGTACCGGAAACACCATATATTTT. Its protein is CASSLDRGTGNTIYF.

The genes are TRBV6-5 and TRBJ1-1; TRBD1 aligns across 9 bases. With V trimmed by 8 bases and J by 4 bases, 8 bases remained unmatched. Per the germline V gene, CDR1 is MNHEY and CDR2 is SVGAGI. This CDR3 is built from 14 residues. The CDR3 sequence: CASVRQGEGTEAFF. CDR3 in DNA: TGTGCCAGCGTTCGACAGGGGGAGGGCACTGAAGCTTTCTTT.

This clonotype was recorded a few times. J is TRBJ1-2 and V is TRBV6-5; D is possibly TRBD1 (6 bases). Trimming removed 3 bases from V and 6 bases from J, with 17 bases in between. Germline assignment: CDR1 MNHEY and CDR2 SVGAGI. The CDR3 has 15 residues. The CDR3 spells CASSYVGREGDGYTF. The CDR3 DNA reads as TGTGCCAGCAGTTATGTAGGGAGAGAGGGGGATGGCTACACCTTC.

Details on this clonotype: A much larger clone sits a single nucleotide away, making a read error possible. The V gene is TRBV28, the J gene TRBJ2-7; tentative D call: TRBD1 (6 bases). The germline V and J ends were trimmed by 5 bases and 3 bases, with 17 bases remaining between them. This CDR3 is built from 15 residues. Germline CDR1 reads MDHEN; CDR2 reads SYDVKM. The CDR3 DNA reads TGTGCCAGCAGTGCAGCAGGGGCTGGGCTCTACGAGCAGTACGTC. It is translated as CASSAAGAGLYEQYV.

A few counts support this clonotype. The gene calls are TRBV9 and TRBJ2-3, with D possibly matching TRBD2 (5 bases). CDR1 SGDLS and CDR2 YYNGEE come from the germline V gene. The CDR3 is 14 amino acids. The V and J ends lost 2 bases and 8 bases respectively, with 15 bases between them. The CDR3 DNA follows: TGTGCCAGCAGCGTCACCCCTAGTGAGGGTACGCAGTATTTT. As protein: CASSVTPSEGTQYF.

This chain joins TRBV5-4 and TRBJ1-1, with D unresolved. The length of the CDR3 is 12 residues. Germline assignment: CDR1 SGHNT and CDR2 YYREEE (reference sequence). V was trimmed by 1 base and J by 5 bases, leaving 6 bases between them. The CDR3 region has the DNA TGTGCCAGCAGCTTGTCATGGACTGAAGCTTTCTTT. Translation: CASSLSWTEAFF. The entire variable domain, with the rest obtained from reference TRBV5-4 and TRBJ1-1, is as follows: ETGVTQSPTHLIKTRGQQVTLRCSSQSGHNTVSWYQQALGQGPQFIFQYYREEENGRGNFPPRFSGLQFPNYSSELNVNALELDDSALYLCASSLSWTEAFFGQGTRLTVV.

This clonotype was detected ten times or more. The CDR3 loop is CASSPRRIYSNQPQHF. In DNA, the CDR3 is TGTGCCAGCAGCCCTCGGCGGATTTATAGCAATCAGCCCCAGCATTTT. The chain joins TRBV6-1 to TRBJ1-5; D uncertain. Germline V CDR1 and CDR2: MNHNS, SASEGT. The CDR3 loop spans 16 amino acids. V lost 6 bases and J lost 0, with 15 bases in between.

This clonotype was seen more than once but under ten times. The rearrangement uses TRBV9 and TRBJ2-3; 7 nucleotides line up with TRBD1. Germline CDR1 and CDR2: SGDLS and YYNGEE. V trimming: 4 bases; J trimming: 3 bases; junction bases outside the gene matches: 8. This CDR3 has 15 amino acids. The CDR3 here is CASSLGTAKTDTQYF. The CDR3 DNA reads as TGTGCCAGCAGCTTAGGGACAGCAAAGACAGATACGCAGTATTTT.

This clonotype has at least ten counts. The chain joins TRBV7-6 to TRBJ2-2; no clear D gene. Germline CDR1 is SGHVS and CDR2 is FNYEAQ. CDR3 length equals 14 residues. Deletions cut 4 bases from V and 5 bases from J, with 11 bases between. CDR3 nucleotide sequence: TGTGCCAGCAGCTCCCTACCGGCAACCGGGGAGCTGTTTTTT. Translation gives CASSSLPATGELFF.

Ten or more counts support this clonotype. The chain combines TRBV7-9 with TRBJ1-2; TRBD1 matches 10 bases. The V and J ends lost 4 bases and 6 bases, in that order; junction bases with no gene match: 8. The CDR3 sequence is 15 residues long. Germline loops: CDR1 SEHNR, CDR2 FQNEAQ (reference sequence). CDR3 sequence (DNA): TGTGCCAGCAGCTCTTGGACAGGGGGAGTCGATGGCTACACCTTC. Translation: CASSSWTGGVDGYTF.

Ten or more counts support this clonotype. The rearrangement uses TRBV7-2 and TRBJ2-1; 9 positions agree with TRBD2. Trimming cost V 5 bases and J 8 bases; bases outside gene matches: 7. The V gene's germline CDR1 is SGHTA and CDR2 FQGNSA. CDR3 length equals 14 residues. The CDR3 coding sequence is TGTGCCAGCAGCCCGGGACTAGCCCCCCATGAGCAGTTCTTC. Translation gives CASSPGLAPHEQFF.

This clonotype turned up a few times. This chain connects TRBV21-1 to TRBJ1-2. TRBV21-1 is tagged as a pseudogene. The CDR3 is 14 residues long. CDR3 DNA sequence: TGTGCCAGCAGCAAATCTTCGCAGATCTATGGCTACACCTTC. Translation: CASSKSSQIYGYTF.

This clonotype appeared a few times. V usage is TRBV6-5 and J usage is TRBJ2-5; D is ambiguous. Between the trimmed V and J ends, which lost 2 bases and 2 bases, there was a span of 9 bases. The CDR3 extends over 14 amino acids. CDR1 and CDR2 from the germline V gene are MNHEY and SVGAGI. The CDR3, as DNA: TGTGCCAGCAGTTACAGCAGGTCGCAAGAGACCCAGTACTTC. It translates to CASSYSRSQETQYF.

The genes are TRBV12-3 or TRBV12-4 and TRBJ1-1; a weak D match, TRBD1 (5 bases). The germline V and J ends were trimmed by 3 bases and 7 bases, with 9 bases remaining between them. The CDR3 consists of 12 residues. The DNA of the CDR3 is TGTGCCAGCAGTTTGGTGGGGGGTGAAGCTTTCTTT. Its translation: CASSLVGGEAFF.

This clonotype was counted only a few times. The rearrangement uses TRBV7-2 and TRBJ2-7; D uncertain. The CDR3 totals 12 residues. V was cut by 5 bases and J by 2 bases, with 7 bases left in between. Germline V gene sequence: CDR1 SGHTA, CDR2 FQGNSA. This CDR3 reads CASSDFPYEQYF. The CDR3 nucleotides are TGTGCCAGCAGCGACTTCCCCTACGAGCAGTACTTC.

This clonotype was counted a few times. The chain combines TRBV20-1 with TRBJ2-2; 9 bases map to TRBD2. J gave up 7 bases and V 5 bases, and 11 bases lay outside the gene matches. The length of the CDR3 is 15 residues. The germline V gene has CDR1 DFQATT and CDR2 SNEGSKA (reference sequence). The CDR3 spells CSAAWRGGWGGELFF. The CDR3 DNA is TGCAGTGCTGCCTGGCGGGGGGGCTGGGGCGGGGAGCTGTTTTTT.

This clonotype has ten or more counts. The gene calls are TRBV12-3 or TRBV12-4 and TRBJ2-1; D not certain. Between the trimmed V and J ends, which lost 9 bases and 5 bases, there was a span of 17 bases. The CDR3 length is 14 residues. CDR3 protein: CASSLAPRNNEQFF. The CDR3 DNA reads TGTGCCAGTAGCTTAGCCCCCAGGAACAATGAGCAGTTCTTC.

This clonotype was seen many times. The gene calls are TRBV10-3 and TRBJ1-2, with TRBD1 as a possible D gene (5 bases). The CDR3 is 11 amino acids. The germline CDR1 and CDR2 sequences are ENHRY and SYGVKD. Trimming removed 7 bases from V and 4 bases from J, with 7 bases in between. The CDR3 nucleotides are TGTGCCATCAAGGGGAGCTATGGCTACACCTTC. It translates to CAIKGSYGYTF.

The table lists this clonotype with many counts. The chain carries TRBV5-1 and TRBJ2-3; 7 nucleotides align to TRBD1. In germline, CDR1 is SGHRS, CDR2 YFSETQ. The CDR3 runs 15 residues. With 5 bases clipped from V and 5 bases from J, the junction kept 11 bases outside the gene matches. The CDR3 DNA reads TGCGCCAGCAGATCAACAGGGGCGAACCTAGATACGCAGTATTTT. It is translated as CASRSTGANLDTQYF.

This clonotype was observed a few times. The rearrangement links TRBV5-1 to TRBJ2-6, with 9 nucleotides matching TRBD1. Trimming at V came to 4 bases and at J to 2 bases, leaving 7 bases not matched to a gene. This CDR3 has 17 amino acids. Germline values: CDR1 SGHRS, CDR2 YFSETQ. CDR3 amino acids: CASSAGTGPTGANVLTF. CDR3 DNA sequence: TGCGCCAGCAGCGCAGGGACAGGGCCCACTGGGGCCAACGTCCTGACTTTC.

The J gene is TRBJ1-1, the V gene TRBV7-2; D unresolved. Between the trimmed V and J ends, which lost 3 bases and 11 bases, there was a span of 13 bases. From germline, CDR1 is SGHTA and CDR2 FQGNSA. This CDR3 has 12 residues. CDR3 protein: CASSLRSFEAFF. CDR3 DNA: TGTGCCAGCAGCTTGAGGAGCTTTGAGGCTTTCTTT.

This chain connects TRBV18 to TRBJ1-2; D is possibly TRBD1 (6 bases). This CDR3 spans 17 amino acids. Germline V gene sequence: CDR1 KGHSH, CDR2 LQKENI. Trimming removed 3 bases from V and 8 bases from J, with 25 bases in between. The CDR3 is CASSPQTLRTEFSGYTF. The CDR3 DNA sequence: TGTGCCAGCTCACCCCAAACCCTTAGGACAGAATTTTCGGGCTACACCTTC. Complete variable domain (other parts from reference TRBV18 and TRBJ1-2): NAGVMQNPRHLVRRRGQEARLRCSPMKGHSHVYWYRQLPEEGLKFMVYLQKENIIDESGMPKERFSAEFPKEGPSILRIQQVVRGDSAAYFCASSPQTLRTEFSGYTFGSGTRLTVV.

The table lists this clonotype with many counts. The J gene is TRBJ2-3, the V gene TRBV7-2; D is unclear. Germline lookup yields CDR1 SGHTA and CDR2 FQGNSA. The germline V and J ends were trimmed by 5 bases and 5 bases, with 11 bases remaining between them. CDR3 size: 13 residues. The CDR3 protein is CASSALGVDTQYF. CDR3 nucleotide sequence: TGTGCCAGCAGCGCCCTTGGGGTAGATACGCAGTATTTT.

CDR3 loop: CASSQDLTPVPRAFF. CDR3 nucleotides: TGTGCCAGCAGCCAAGATTTGACTCCCGTCCCTAGGGCTTTCTTT. V usage is TRBV3-1 and J usage is TRBJ1-1; D ambiguous. Between the trimmed V and J ends, which lost 0 bases and 11 bases, there was a span of 19 bases. The germline CDR1 and CDR2 sequences are LGHDT and YNNKEL (reference sequence). The CDR3 has 15 amino acids.

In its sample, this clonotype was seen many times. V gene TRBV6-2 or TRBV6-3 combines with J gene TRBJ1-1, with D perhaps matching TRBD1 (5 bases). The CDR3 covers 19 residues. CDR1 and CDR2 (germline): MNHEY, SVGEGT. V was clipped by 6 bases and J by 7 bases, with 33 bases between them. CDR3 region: CASRRRPALRVGRDGEAFF. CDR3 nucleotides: TGTGCCAGCAGACGGAGGCCAGCACTCAGGGTAGGACGGGACGGTGAAGCTTTCTTT.

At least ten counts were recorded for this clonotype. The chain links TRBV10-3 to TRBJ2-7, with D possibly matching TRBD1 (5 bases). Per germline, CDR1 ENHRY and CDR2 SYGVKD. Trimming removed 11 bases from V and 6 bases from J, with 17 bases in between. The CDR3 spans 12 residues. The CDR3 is CAAKSRVGEQYV. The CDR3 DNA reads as TGTGCCGCCAAATCCAGGGTGGGCGAGCAGTACGTC.